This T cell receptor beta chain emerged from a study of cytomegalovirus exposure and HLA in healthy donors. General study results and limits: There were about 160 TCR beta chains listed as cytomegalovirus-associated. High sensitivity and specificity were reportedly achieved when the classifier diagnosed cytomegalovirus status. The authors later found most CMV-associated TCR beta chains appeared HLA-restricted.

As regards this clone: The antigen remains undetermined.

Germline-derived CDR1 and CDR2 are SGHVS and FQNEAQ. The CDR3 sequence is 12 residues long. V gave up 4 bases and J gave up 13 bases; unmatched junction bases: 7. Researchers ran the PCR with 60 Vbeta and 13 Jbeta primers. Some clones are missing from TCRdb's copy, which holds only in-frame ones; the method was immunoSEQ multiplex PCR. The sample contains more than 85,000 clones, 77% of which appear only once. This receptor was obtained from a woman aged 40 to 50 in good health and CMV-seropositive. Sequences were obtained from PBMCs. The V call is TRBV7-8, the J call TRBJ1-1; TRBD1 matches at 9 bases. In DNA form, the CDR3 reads TGTGCCAGCAGCTGGGGGAACAGGGGGCTTTTCTTT. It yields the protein CASSWGNRGLFF.